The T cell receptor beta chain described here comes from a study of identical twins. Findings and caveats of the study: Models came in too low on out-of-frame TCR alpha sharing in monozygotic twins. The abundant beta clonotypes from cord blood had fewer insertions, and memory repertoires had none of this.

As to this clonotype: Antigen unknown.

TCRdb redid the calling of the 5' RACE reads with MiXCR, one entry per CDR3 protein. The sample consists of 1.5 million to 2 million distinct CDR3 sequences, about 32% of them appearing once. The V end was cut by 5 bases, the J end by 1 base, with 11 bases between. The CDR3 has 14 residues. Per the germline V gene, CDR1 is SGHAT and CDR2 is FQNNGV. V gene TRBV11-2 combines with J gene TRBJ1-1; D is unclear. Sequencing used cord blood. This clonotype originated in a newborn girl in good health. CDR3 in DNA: TGTGCCAGCAGCCCGGACCTGGGGAACACTGAAGCTTTCTTT. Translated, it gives CASSPDLGNTEAFF.